This entry lists 16 T cell receptor beta chains sequenced from one sample in a study of a mutant IDH1 vaccine in newly diagnosed glioma. Their antigens remain unidentified. The sample's time point: week 35, safety follow-up. The study gave 300 ug of mutant IDH1 20-mer peptide per vaccine dose, with topical imiquimod. Data came from immunoSEQ multiplex PCR; TCRdb stores just in-frame clones and leaves some out. The sample has 60,000 to 65,000 clones, around 80% seen once. Source: PBMCs, taken from a glioma patient whose treatment included an IDH1 peptide vaccine. The receptors here all came from a man aged 30-40 years with glioma.

The chain has TRBV27 and TRBJ2-1, with 7 bases fitting TRBD2. Looked up from germline, CDR1 is MNHEY and CDR2 is SMNVEV (reference sequence). This CDR3 spans 14 amino acids. V trimming: 5 bases; J trimming: 7 bases; junction bases outside the gene matches: 8. The CDR3 loop reads CASSLFLAVNEQFF. Here the CDR3 DNA reads TGTGCCAGCAGTCTCTTTCTAGCGGTTAATGAGCAGTTCTTC.

The chain has TRBV18 and TRBJ2-5; TRBD1 aligns across 8 bases. V shed 4 bases, J shed 4 bases, and the junction held 5 bases outside the gene matches. CDR3 length: 14 amino acids. The V gene's germline CDR1 is KGHSH and CDR2 LQKENI. The CDR3 spells CASSRDRGGETQYF. DNA for the CDR3: TGTGCCAGCTCACGAGACAGGGGAGGAGAGACCCAGTACTTC.

The gene calls are TRBV19 and TRBJ1-1, with D uncertain. The germline CDR1 and CDR2 sequences are LNHDA and SQIVND (reference sequence). Trimming took off 7 bases at V and 1 base at J, with 13 bases between the two ends. The CDR3 extends over 14 amino acids. CDR3 loop: CASTFKSQNTEAFF. In nucleotides, the CDR3 is TGTGCCAGTACGTTTAAGTCCCAGAACACTGAAGCTTTCTTT. The whole variable domain, filled in from reference TRBV19 and TRBJ1-1, reads DGGITQSPKYLFRKEGQNVTLSCEQNLNHDAMYWYRQDPGQGLRLIYYSQIVNDFQKGDIAEGYSVSREKKESFPLTVTSAQKNPTAFYLCASTFKSQNTEAFFGQGTRLTVV.

The V call is TRBV6-1, the J call TRBJ2-3; 7 bases fit TRBD2. The CDR3 has 15 residues. The J segment lost 2 bases and the V segment lost 6 bases, leaving 8 bases of the junction unmatched. Looked up from germline, CDR1 is MNHNS and CDR2 is SASEGT. The CDR3 DNA follows: TGTGCCAGCAGGGGGAGGGACTCTCTCACAGATACGCAGTATTTT. Translating gives CASRGRDSLTDTQYF.

The chain combines TRBV11-2 with TRBJ1-1, with 9 nucleotides matching TRBD1. V lost 5 bases and J lost 10; bases outside the gene matches: 17. This CDR3 is 16 amino acids long. Germline lookup yields CDR1 SGHAT and CDR2 FQNNGV. CDR3 nucleotide sequence: TGTGCCAGCAGCGACCGGGACAGGGACAGTTTGGGGGGAGCTTTCTTT. Amino acid sequence: CASSDRDRDSLGGAFF.

The chain couples TRBV5-6 to TRBJ1-1; 7 bases agree with TRBD1. Germline CDR1 is SGHDT and CDR2 is YYEEEE. Germline trimming cut 6 bases from V and 14 bases from J; bases unmatched to any gene: 19. CDR3 length equals 14 residues. CDR3 DNA: TGTGCCAGCACCTTTTGGAACTTCAGGGGGTCGGTATTCTTT. Translated, it gives CASTFWNFRGSVFF.

The chain is built from TRBV6-6 and TRBJ1-6; unclear D gene. Germline V gives CDR1 MNHNY, CDR2 SVGAGI (reference sequence). The CDR3 is 13 residues long. The V and J ends lost 5 bases and 10 bases respectively, with 12 bases between them. CDR3 in amino acids: CASSLTAASPLHF. As DNA, the CDR3 is TGTGCCAGCAGTCTCACCGCGGCGTCACCCCTCCACTTT.

The J gene is TRBJ1-3, the V gene TRBV7-8, with D possibly TRBD1 on 5 matching bases. Deletions cut 5 bases from V and 2 bases from J, with 13 bases between. Germline CDR1 SGHVS, CDR2 FQNEAQ. This CDR3 is 15 amino acids long. DNA of the CDR3: TGTGCCAGCAGCATCCGGGGCGGTACTGGAAACACCATATATTTT. Residues: CASSIRGGTGNTIYF.

The chain has TRBV5-6 and TRBJ2-5; unclear D gene. Trimming shortened V by 0 bases and J by 1 base, and 19 bases separated the two germline ends. This CDR3 is 18 amino acids long. The germline gives CDR1 SGHDT, CDR2 YYEEEE. The CDR3 sequence is CASSLAVFVLQPQETQYF. CDR3 DNA sequence: TGTGCCAGCAGCTTGGCGGTTTTCGTGTTACAGCCCCAAGAGACCCAGTACTTC.

The chain couples TRBV7-2 to TRBJ1-3; D ambiguous. Trimming left V 5 bases short and J 4 bases short, with 12 bases between. The CDR3 is 14 amino acids. CDR1 and CDR2 from the germline V gene are SGHTA and FQGNSA. The CDR3 reads CASSPNSPGNTIYF. CDR3 nucleotides: TGTGCCAGCAGCCCCAACAGTCCGGGAAACACCATATATTTT.

The chain is built from TRBV6-6 and TRBJ1-6; the match to TRBD1 covers 8 bases. The junction had 6 bases not matched to a gene; V was cut back by 10 bases and J by 1 base. The CDR3 sequence is 15 residues long. Germline V gene sequence: CDR1 MNHNY, CDR2 SVGAGI (reference sequence). The CDR3 nucleotides are TGTGCCACGGGACAGGAGTTGTCCTATAATTCACCCCTCCACTTT. Translated, it gives CATGQELSYNSPLHF.

This chain uses TRBV27 with TRBJ2-1; D ambiguous. This CDR3 has 12 amino acids. Trimming removed 3 bases at V and 5 bases at J, with 5 bases between. Germline lookup yields CDR1 MNHEY and CDR2 SMNVEV (reference sequence). CDR3 residues: CASSFSDNEQFF. CDR3 coding DNA: TGTGCCAGCAGTTTCTCGGACAATGAGCAGTTCTTC.

The chain employs TRBV7-9 and TRBJ1-2, with D possibly matching TRBD1 (5 bases). This CDR3 spans 14 amino acids. Germline V lookup: CDR1 SEHNR, CDR2 FQNEAQ (reference sequence). The V end was cut by 3 bases, the J end by 7 bases, with 15 bases between. In nucleotides, the CDR3 is TGTGCCAGCAGCTTGACCCGGGACCGGGTTGGCTACACCTTC. Translated, it gives CASSLTRDRVGYTF.

The CDR3 nucleotides are TGTGCCAGCAGCTTAGGCCCGACAGCCGATCAGCCCCAGCATTTT. Protein product: CASSLGPTADQPQHF. The chain recombines TRBV13 with TRBJ1-5, with D possibly matching TRBD1 (5 bases). From germline, CDR1 is PRHDT and CDR2 FYEKMQ (reference sequence). There are 15 residues in the CDR3. V lost 0 bases to trimming and J lost 5 bases, with 11 bases between them. The full variable domain, rest sourced from reference TRBV13 and TRBJ1-5, is AAGVIQSPRHLIKEKRETATLKCYPIPRHDTVYWYQQGPGQDPQFLISFYEKMQSDKGSIPDRFSAQQFSDYHSELNMSSLELGDSALYFCASSLGPTADQPQHFGDGTRLSIL.

The V gene is TRBV20-1, the J gene TRBJ2-1; D is unclear. CDR1 is DFQATT, CDR2 SNEGSKA, per germline (reference sequence). With 1 base removed from V and 9 bases from J, the gap between germline ends came to 7 bases. This CDR3 has 11 amino acids. The CDR3 coding sequence is TGCAGTGCTAGAGTGGTAGCTGAGCAGTTCTTC. Its protein is CSARVVAEQFF.

In regard to this clone: The germline gene is not matched at one end of the junction; a read error may be the cause. V usage is TRBV11-2 and J usage is TRBJ1-1; D might be TRBD1 (6 bases). The length of the CDR3 is 12 residues. CDR1 is SGHAT and CDR2 is FQNNGV in the germline V gene. The CDR3 DNA is TGTGCCAGCAGCTTAGGGGTCGGACAGCGCCTCTTT. It encodes CASSLGVGQRLF.